This T cell receptor beta chain is drawn from a study of blood T cell repertoires in COVID-19. The sample holds a few counts of this clone. V lost 5 bases and J lost 4; bases outside the gene matches: 7. This CDR3 is 15 amino acids long. CDR1 and CDR2 (germline): SGHVS, FQNEAQ. The repertoire was sequenced with immunoSEQ multiplex PCR; TCRdb's copy has only in-frame clones and lacks some. This table has about 300,000 clones, 80% to 90% appearing once. The chain combines TRBV7-8 with TRBJ1-1; 10 nucleotides match TRBD1. Sequenced material: PBMCs or T cells enriched from blood (not recorded which). The receptor was derived from a man aged 25-45 years who had recovered from COVID-19. The DNA for the CDR3 is TGTGCCAGCAGCCAGACAGGGGGCTATTTCACTGAAGCTTTCTTT. Translation gives CASSQTGGYFTEAFF.